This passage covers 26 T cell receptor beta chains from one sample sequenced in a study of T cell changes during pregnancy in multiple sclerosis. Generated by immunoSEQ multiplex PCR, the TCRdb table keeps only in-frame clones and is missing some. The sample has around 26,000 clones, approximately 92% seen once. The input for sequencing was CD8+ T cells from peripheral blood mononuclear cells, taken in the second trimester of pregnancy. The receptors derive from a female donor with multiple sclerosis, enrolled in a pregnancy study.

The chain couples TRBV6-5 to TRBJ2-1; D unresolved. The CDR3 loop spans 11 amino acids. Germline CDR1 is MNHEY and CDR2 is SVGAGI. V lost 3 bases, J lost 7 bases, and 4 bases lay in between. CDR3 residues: CASSYSNEQFF. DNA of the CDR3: TGTGCCAGCAGTTATAGTAATGAGCAGTTCTTC.

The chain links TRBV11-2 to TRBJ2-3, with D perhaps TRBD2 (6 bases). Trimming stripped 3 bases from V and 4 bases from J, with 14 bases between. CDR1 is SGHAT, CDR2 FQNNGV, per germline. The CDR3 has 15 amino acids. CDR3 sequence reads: CASSFRRGKADTQYF. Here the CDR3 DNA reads TGTGCCAGCAGCTTCCGACGCGGGAAGGCAGATACGCAGTATTTT.

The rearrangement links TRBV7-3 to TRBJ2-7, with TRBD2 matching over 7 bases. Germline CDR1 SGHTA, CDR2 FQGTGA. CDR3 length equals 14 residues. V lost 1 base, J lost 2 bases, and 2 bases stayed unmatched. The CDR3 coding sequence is TGTGCCAGCAGCTTAATTGCGGGAGCCTACGAGCAGTACTTC. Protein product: CASSLIAGAYEQYF.

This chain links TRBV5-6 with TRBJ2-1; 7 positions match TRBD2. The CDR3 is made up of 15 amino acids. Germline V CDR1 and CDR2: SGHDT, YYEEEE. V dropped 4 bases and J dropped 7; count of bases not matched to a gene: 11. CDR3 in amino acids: CASSAGGSPWNEQFF. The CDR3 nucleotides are TGTGCCAGCAGCGCGGGCGGGAGTCCTTGGAATGAGCAGTTCTTC.

In nucleotides, the CDR3 is TGTGCCAGCAGCTTAGGGACTAGCATCGAGCAGTACTTC. Encoded protein: CASSLGTSIEQYF. The J gene is TRBJ2-7, the V gene TRBV7-6, with 8 bases identical to TRBD2. This CDR3 is 13 amino acids long. V shed 1 base and J 6 bases; nucleotides not matched to a gene: 2. Per the germline V gene, CDR1 is SGHVS and CDR2 is FNYEAQ.

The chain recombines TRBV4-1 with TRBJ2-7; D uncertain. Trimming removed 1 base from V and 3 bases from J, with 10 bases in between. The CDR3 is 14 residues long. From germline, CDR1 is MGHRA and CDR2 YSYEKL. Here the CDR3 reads CASSQGSRSYEQYF. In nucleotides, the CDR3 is TGCGCCAGCAGCCAAGGCTCTAGAAGCTACGAGCAGTACTTC.

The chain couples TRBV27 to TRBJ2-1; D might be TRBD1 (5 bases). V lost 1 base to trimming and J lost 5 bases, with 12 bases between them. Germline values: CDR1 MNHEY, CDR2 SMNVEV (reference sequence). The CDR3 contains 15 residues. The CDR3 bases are TGTGCCAGCAGTTTATGGGGCGCCACTAACAATGAGCAGTTCTTC. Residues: CASSLWGATNNEQFF.

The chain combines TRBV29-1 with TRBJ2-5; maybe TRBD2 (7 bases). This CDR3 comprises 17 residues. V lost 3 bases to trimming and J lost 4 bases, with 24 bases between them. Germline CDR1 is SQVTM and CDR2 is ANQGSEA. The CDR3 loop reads CSVEGEGGRVIVETQYF. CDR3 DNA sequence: TGCAGCGTTGAGGGGGAGGGGGGACGGGTAATAGTAGAGACCCAGTACTTC.

CDR3 protein: CASSQDAGTGGYEQYF. In nucleotides, the CDR3 is TGCGCCAGCAGCCAAGACGCCGGGACAGGGGGGTACGAGCAGTACTTC. The J gene is TRBJ2-7, the V gene TRBV4-1, with 11 bases aligning to TRBD1. The trim removed 0 bases at V and 4 bases at J, leaving 5 bases unmatched. This CDR3 contains 16 residues. The germline V gene has CDR1 MGHRA and CDR2 YSYEKL.

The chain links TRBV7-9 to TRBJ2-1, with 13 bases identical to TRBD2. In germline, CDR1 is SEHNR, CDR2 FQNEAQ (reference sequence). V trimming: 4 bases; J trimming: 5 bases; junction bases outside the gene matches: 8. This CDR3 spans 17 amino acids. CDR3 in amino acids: CASSSGTSGIKNNEQFF. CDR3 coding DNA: TGTGCCAGCAGCTCCGGGACTAGCGGGATTAAGAACAATGAGCAGTTCTTC.

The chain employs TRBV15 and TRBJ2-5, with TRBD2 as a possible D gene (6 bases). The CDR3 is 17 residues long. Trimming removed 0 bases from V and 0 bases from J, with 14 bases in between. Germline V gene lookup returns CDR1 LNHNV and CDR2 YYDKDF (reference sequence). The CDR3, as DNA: TGTGCCACCAGCAGAGATCCTCCTCCGGGGGACCAAGAGACCCAGTACTTC. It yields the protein CATSRDPPPGDQETQYF.

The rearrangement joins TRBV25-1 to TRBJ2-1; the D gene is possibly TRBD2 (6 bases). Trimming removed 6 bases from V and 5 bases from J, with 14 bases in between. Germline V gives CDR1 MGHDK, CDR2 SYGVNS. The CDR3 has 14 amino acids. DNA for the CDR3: TGTGCCAGCAGCCCTGGAGGGCTTAACAATGAGCAGTTCTTC. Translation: CASSPGGLNNEQFF. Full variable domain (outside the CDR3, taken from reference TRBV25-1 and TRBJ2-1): EADIYQTPRYLVIGTGKKITLECSQTMGHDKMYWYQQDPGMELHLIHYSYGVNSTEKGDLSSESTVSRIRTEHFPLTLESARPSHTSQYLCASSPGGLNNEQFFGPGTRLTVL.

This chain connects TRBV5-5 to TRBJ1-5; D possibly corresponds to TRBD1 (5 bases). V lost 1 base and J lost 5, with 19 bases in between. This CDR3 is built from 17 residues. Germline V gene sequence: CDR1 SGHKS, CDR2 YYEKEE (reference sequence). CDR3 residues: CASSLNWMDQGDQPQHF. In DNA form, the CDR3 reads TGTGCCAGCAGCTTGAATTGGATGGATCAGGGCGATCAGCCCCAGCATTTT.

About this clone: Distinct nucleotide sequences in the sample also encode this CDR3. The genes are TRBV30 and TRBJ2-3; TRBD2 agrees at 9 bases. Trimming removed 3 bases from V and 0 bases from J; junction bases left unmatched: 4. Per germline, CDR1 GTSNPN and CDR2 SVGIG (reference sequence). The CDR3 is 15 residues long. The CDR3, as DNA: TGTGCCTGGAGGGAGGGACTAGCTAGCACAGATACGCAGTATTTT. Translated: CAWREGLASTDTQYF.

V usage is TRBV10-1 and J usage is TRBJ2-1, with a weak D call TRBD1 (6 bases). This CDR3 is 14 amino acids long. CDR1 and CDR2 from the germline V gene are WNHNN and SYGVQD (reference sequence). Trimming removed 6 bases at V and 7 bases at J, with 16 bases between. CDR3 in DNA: TGCGCCAGCAGAGGGGAACAGGGAAGGAATGAGCAGTTCTTC. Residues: CASRGEQGRNEQFF.

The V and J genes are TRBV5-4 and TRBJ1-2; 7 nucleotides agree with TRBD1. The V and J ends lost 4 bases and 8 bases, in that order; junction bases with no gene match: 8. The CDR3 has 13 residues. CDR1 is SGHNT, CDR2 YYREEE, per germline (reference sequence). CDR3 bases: TGTGCCAGCAGCCCAGGGACAGCGTGGGGCTACACCTTC. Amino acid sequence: CASSPGTAWGYTF.

CDR3 in DNA: TGTGCCAGTAGTAAATATTTACAGGGGGCGCGTCAGCCCCAGCATTTT. Its translation is CASSKYLQGARQPQHF. The chain uses TRBV19 and TRBJ1-5; 9 bases align to TRBD1. Germline loops: CDR1 LNHDA, CDR2 SQIVND (reference sequence). V lost 4 bases, J lost 6 bases, and 10 bases stayed unmatched. The CDR3 covers 16 residues.

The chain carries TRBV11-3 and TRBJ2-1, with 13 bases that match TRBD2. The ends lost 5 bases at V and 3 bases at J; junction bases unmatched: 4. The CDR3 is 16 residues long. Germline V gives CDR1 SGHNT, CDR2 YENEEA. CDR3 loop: CASSLRTSGSYNEQFF. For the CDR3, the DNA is TGTGCCAGCAGCCTCCGGACTAGCGGGAGCTACAATGAGCAGTTCTTC.

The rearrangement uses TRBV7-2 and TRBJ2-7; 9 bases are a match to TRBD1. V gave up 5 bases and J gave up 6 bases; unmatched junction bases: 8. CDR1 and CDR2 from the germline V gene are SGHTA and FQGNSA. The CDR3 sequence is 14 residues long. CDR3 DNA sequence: TGTGCCAGCAGCCCCGGGGGGACAGGGTTCGAGCAGTACTTC. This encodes CASSPGGTGFEQYF.

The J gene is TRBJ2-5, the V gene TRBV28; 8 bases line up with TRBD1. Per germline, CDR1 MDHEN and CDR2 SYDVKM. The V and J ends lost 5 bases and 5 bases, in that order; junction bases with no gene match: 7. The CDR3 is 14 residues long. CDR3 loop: CASSPYRGLETQYF. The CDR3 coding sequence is TGTGCCAGCAGTCCCTACAGGGGGTTGGAGACCCAGTACTTC. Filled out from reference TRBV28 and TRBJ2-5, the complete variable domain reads DVKVTQSSRYLVKRTGEKVFLECVQDMDHENMFWYRQDPGLGLRLIYFSYDVKMKEKGDIPEGYSVSREKKERFSLILESASTNQTSMYLCASSPYRGLETQYFGPGTRLLVL.

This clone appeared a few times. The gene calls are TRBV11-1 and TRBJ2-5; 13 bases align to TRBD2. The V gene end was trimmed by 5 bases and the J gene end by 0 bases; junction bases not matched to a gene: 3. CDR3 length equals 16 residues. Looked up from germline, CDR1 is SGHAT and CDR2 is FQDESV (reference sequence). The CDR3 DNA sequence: TGTGCCAGCAGCCGAGGGACTAGCGGGAACCAAGAGACCCAGTACTTC. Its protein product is CASSRGTSGNQETQYF. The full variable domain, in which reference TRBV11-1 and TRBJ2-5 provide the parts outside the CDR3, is EAEVAQSPRYKITEKSQAVAFWCDPISGHATLYWYRQILGQGPELLVQFQDESVVDDSQLPKDRFSAERLKGVDSTLKIQPAELGDSAMYLCASSRGTSGNQETQYFGPGTRLLVL.

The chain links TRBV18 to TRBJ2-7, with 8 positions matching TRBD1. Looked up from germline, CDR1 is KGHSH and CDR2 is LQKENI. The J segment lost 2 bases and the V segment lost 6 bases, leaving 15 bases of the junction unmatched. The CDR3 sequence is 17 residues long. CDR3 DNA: TGTGCCAGCTCTAAGGGGGGTTCAGGGGGCTCGCCCTACGAGCAGTACTTC. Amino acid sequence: CASSKGGSGGSPYEQYF.

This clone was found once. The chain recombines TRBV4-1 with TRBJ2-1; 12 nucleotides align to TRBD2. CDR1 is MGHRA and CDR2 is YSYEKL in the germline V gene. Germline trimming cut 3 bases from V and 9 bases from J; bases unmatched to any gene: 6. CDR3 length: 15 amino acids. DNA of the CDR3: TGCGCCAGCAGCCAGGGACTAGCGGGCTCCAGTGAGCAGTTCTTC. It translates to CASSQGLAGSSEQFF.

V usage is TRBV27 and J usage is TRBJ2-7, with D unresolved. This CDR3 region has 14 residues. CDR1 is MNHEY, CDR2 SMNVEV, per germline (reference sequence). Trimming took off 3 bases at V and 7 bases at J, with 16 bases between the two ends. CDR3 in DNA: TGTGCCAGCAGTTTTGCAGGCCTTGCGAGAGAGCAGTACTTC. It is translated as CASSFAGLAREQYF.

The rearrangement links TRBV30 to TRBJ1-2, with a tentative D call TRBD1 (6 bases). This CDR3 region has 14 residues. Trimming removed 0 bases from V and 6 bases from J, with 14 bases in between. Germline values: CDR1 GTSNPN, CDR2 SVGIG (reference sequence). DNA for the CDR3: TGTGCCTGGAGTGTCACAGGGATTCCCGATGGCTACACCTTC. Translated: CAWSVTGIPDGYTF.

CDR3 region: CASSFEGPSGIDEQFF. CDR3 nucleotides: TGTGCCAGCAGCTTTGAGGGTCCTAGCGGAATCGATGAGCAGTTCTTC. The chain is built from TRBV7-9 and TRBJ2-1; 7 positions agree with TRBD2. The junction had 13 bases not matched to a gene; V was cut back by 3 bases and J by 8 bases. CDR1 is SEHNR and CDR2 is FQNEAQ in the germline V gene (reference sequence). This CDR3 spans 16 amino acids.